This TCR beta chain was retrieved from a study of blood T cell repertoires in COVID-19. Study-level background: Whether acute or convalescent, the COVID-19 samples came from the United States, Italy and Spain. PBMCs, B-cell-depleted T cells, or T cells provided the cDNA or gDNA that made up the material.

In the authors' methods: The assay estimated nucleated cells by amplifying reference gene primers. Measured with immunoSEQ multiplex PCR; TCRdb has only the in-frame clones, and not every one. The V and J calls and clone size were taken over from that table, and D and trimming were inferred from the DNA. The sample has about 120,000 clones; approximately 84% are singletons. The sample consisted of peripheral blood. This receptor was identified in a man between 65 and 85 years old with active or convalescent COVID-19.

CDR3 region: CAIRVTGTAYEQYF. In DNA, the CDR3 is TGTGCCATCAGGGTGACCGGGACAGCCTACGAGCAGTACTTC. The chain recombines TRBV10-3 with TRBJ2-7; 7 positions match TRBD1. CDR3 size: 14 residues. The germline V gene has CDR1 ENHRY and CDR2 SYGVKD. The V segment lost 6 bases and the J segment 2 bases; nucleotides outside the gene matches: 7.